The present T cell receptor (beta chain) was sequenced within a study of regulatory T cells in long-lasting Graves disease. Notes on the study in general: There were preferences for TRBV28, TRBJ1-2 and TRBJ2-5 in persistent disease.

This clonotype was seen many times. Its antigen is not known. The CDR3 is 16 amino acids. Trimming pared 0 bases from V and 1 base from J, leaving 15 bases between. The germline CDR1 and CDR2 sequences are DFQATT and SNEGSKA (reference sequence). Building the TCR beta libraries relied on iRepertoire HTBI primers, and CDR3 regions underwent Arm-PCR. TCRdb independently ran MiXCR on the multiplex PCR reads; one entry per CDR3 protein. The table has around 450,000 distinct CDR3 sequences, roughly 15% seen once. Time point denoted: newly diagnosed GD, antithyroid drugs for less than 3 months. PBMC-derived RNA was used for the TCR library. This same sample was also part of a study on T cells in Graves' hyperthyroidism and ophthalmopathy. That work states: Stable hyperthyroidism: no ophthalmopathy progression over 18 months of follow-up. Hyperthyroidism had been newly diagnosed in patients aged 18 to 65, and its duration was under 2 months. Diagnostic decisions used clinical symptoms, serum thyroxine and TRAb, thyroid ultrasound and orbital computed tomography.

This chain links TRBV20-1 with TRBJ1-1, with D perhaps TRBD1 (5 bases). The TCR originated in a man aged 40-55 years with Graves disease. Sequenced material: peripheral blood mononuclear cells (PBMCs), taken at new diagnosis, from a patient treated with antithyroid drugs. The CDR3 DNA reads TGCAGTGCTAGAGACTGGCGCGGCAGGGCGAACACTGAAGCTTTCTTT. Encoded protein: CSARDWRGRANTEAFF.